This T cell receptor beta chain derives from a study of blood T cell repertoires in COVID-19. Whole-study context: Both acute and convalescent COVID-19 samples were obtained from the United States, Italy and Spain. The cDNA or gDNA used as material had been derived from T cells, B-cell-depleted T cells, or PBMCs.

Original methodology: By means of reference gene primer amplification, nucleated cell counts were estimated. Data came from immunoSEQ multiplex PCR; TCRdb stores just in-frame clones and leaves some out. The V and J calls and clone size were taken over from that table, and D and trimming were inferred from the DNA. The table has 150,000 or so clones, more than 70% seen once. From germline, CDR1 is SGHNT and CDR2 YYREEE (reference sequence). The CDR3 has 15 amino acids. V gave up 4 bases and J gave up 4 bases; unmatched junction bases: 7. The rearrangement links TRBV5-4 to TRBJ1-3; 8 bases agree with TRBD1. This sequence was found in a man between 50 and 59 years old with active or convalescent COVID-19. Sequenced sample: peripheral blood. DNA for the CDR3: TGTGCCAGCAGCCAACAGGGGGATTTGGGAAACACCATATATTTT. Amino acids: CASSQQGDLGNTIYF.